A single sample is the source of the 9 T cell receptor beta chains below, sequenced in a study of identical twins' blood T cells. From the 5' RACE reads, TCRdb called clonotypes with MiXCR, one entry per CDR3 protein. Of about 370,000 distinct CDR3 sequences listed, under 30% are singletons. The sequenced material came from PBMCs. These receptors came from a woman aged 18 to 50 in good health.

Note on this clonotype: A much larger clone lies one base from this, so it may be a read error. V usage is TRBV29-1 and J usage is TRBJ1-1, with D hard to call. The CDR3 extends over 12 amino acids. In germline, CDR1 is SQVTM, CDR2 ANQGSEA. V was pared by 1 base and J by 4 bases, with 7 bases between. CDR3 protein: CSVEGRTTEAFF. CDR3 DNA sequence: TGCAGCGTTGAAGGCCGGACCACTGAAGCTTTCTTT.

The V gene is TRBV29-1, the J gene TRBJ1-5, with 7 positions matching TRBD1. The length of the CDR3 is 13 residues. J lost 6 bases, V lost 5 bases, and 7 bases had no gene match. The germline V gene encodes CDR1 SQVTM and CDR2 ANQGSEA. CDR3 DNA: TGCAGCGTTAACAGGGGTTCGGGTCAGCCCCAGCATTTT. Its translation is CSVNRGSGQPQHF.

This chain links TRBV9 with TRBJ1-1; no definite D call. Trimming left V 0 bases short and J 0 bases short, with 9 bases between. Germline V gene lookup returns CDR1 SGDLS and CDR2 YYNGEE. This CDR3 has 15 amino acids. For the CDR3, the DNA is TGTGCCAGCAGCGTAGGGACGGACCTGAACACTGAAGCTTTCTTT. This codes for CASSVGTDLNTEAFF.

As concerns this clonotype: A much larger clone lies a single base off, so this may be a read error. The chain carries TRBV7-2 and TRBJ1-1; D is undetermined. Germline V CDR1 and CDR2: SGHTA, FQGNSA. The V and J ends lost 2 bases and 0 bases respectively, with 4 bases between them. This CDR3 is 13 amino acids long. The DNA of the CDR3 is TGTACCAGCAGCTTACTGATGAACACTGAAGCTTTCTTT. Translation: CTSSLLMNTEAFF.

The CDR3 DNA is TGTGCCAGCAGCCTACCGACGGGACCCTTGAACACCGGGGAGCTGTTTTTT. Protein product: CASSLPTGPLNTGELFF. The V gene is TRBV11-2, the J gene TRBJ2-2; D tentatively fits TRBD1 or TRBD2 (5 bases each). This CDR3 has 17 residues. Germline values: CDR1 SGHAT, CDR2 FQNNGV. The ends were cut back, 5 bases at V and 1 base at J, with 17 bases in the middle.

Details on this clonotype: One end of the junction does not line up with germline, which may come from a read error. The chain carries TRBV7-7 and TRBJ2-5; perhaps TRBD2 as D (5 bases). The CDR3 spans 15 residues. From germline, CDR1 is SSHAT and CDR2 FNYEAQ (reference sequence). CDR3 in amino acids: CASSLGQVWEETQYF. In nucleotides, the CDR3 is TGTGCTAGCAGCTTAGGTCAGGTTTGGGAGGAGACCCAGTACTTC.

The chain employs TRBV9 and TRBJ2-2; 14 bases are a match to TRBD2. This CDR3 spans 16 amino acids. Trimming cost V 3 bases and J 9 bases; bases outside gene matches: 7. Germline-derived CDR1 and CDR2 are SGDLS and YYNGEE. In DNA form, the CDR3 reads TGTGCCAGCAGCGAAGGGACTAGCGGGAGACTGTGGGAGCTGTTTTTT. Translating it yields CASSEGTSGRLWELFF.

On this clonotype: A much larger clone lies one base from this, so it may be a read error. In DNA, the CDR3 is TGTGCCATCTCGGAATTTGGGATTGTAGGCAATCAGCCCCAGCATTTT. Its translation: CAISEFGIVGNQPQHF. The rearrangement joins TRBV6-2 or TRBV6-3 to TRBJ1-5; D unresolved. Germline CDR1 is MNHEY and CDR2 is SVGEGT. V lost 10 bases and J lost 2, with 21 bases in between. The CDR3 has 16 residues.

This clonotype was counted ten times or more. The chain links TRBV5-1 to TRBJ1-1, with D unclear. V lost 3 bases and J lost 0, with 6 bases in between. CDR3 length: 13 residues. Germline V gene sequence: CDR1 SGHRS, CDR2 YFSETQ. This chain's CDR3 is CASSSGVNTEAFF. DNA for the CDR3: TGCGCCAGCAGCTCCGGGGTGAACACTGAAGCTTTCTTT.